The 23 T cell receptor beta chains below all came from one sample that was sequenced in a study of T-cell memory formation after mild COVID-19. TCRdb passed the 5' RACE reads through MiXCR, listing each CDR3 protein once. The data hold around 300,000 distinct CDR3 sequences, with about a sixth observed a single time. The sample taken for sequencing was PBMCs or a T cell subset sorted from them (not recorded which). The receptors were sampled from a man aged 18 to 30 who had mild COVID-19 (a few samples of this study predate the infection). Cell type and time point are not known.

This clonotype was seen a handful of times. The chain couples TRBV27 to TRBJ2-7; 15 bases align to TRBD2. Germline trimming cut 8 bases from V and 6 bases from J; bases unmatched to any gene: 17. The CDR3 is 18 residues long. Germline CDR1 MNHEY, CDR2 SMNVEV (reference sequence). The CDR3 sequence: CASPEPGLAGGFWLEQYF. In nucleotides, the CDR3 is TGTGCCAGCCCCGAGCCGGGACTAGCGGGGGGATTTTGGCTCGAGCAGTACTTC.

The rearrangement links TRBV3-1 to TRBJ1-6; perhaps TRBD1 as D (5 bases). The germline V gene encodes CDR1 LGHDT and CDR2 YNNKEL (reference sequence). The CDR3 sequence is 16 residues long. Between the trimmed V and J ends, which lost 5 bases and 0 bases, there was a span of 11 bases. This chain's CDR3 is CASSSRGSSYNSPLHF. Written as DNA, the CDR3 is TGTGCCAGCAGCTCCCGGGGGAGCTCCTATAATTCACCCCTCCACTTT.

The V and J genes are TRBV4-1 and TRBJ2-7, with 10 bases that match TRBD1. V lost 5 bases and J lost 0; bases outside the gene matches: 7. The length of the CDR3 is 16 residues. CDR1 is MGHRA and CDR2 is YSYEKL in the germline V gene. The CDR3: CASSRGWTGGSYEQYF. The CDR3 nucleotides read TGCGCCAGCAGCAGGGGATGGACAGGGGGCTCCTACGAGCAGTACTTC.

This clonotype has more than one count but fewer than ten. The rearrangement joins TRBV5-1 to TRBJ2-7; TRBD1 matches at 8 bases. After removal of 3 bases from V and 7 bases from J, the junction contained 6 bases not matched to a gene. Per the germline V gene, CDR1 is SGHRS and CDR2 is YFSETQ. The CDR3 has 13 amino acids. The CDR3 here is CASSSRTGTEQYV. The CDR3, as DNA: TGCGCCAGCAGCTCCCGGACAGGGACGGAGCAGTACGTC.

This clonotype was seen more than once but under ten times. Its ends do not fully match the called genes, so a read error is possible. CDR3 bases: TGTGCCATCGGTGAGGACTGGGGGCGCGGGACAGATACGCAGTATTTT. Translated: CAIGEDWGRGTDTQYF. The chain combines TRBV10-3 with TRBJ2-3, with a weak D call TRBD1 (6 bases). Germline CDR1 is ENHRY and CDR2 is SYGVKD. This CDR3 has 16 residues.

This clonotype was seen a few times. The chain uses TRBV6-5 and TRBJ1-6, with a tentative D call TRBD1 (5 bases). The germline CDR1 and CDR2 sequences are MNHEY and SVGAGI. V was shortened by 5 bases and J by 10 bases, with 15 bases between the two germline ends. The length of the CDR3 is 14 residues. The CDR3 DNA sequence: TGTGCCAGCAGTCAGGGAGCAGTTCGCTCACCCCTCCACTTT. Translation gives CASSQGAVRSPLHF.

This clonotype was seen only a few times. The chain uses TRBV7-2 and TRBJ2-1; TRBD2 matches at 14 bases. CDR3 size: 18 residues. Trimming took 0 bases from V and 9 from J; bases not matched to a gene: 10. The germline V gene has CDR1 SGHTA and CDR2 FQGNSA. CDR3 in DNA: TGTGCCAGCAGCTTAGCCCCGACTAGCGGGGGGGCTATGGGTGAGCAGTTCTTC. It is translated as CASSLAPTSGGAMGEQFF.

This sequence joins TRBV12-5 and TRBJ2-5; D call uncertain. With 0 bases removed from V and 3 bases from J, the gap between germline ends came to 8 bases. Germline CDR1 is LGHNT and CDR2 is FRNRAP. The CDR3 totals 14 residues. CDR3 loop: CASGLVPGEETQYF. The CDR3 nucleotides read TGTGCTAGTGGTTTGGTACCTGGGGAAGAGACCCAGTACTTC.

The CDR3 bases are TGTGCCAGCAGCTCGGGGGTTGCGCAGGGGGCAAACTATGGCTACACCTTC. Its protein product is CASSSGVAQGANYGYTF. V gene TRBV7-9 combines with J gene TRBJ1-2; TRBD1 matches 8 bases. The J segment lost 2 bases and the V segment lost 4 bases, leaving 12 bases of the junction unmatched. CDR3 length: 17 amino acids. From germline, CDR1 is SEHNR and CDR2 FQNEAQ (reference sequence). Full variable domain (outside the CDR3, taken from reference TRBV7-9 and TRBJ1-2): DTGVSQNPRHKITKRGQNVTFRCDPISEHNRLYWYRQTLGQGPEFLTYFQNEAQLEKSRLLSDRFSAERPKGSFSTLEIQRTEQGDSAMYLCASSSGVAQGANYGYTFGSGTRLTVV.

This clonotype was recorded a few times. In DNA, the CDR3 is TGTGCCAGCAGTGAACTGGGACAGTCCTATGGCTACACCTTC. Translated, it gives CASSELGQSYGYTF. The rearrangement links TRBV6-1 to TRBJ1-2; 7 nucleotides match TRBD1. The CDR3 extends over 14 amino acids. The germline gives CDR1 MNHNS, CDR2 SASEGT. Unmatched junction bases numbered 4, after V lost 2 bases and J lost 4 bases.

The chain combines TRBV30 with TRBJ2-7; possibly TRBD1 or TRBD2 for D (6 bases each). The germline gives CDR1 GTSNPN, CDR2 SVGIG (reference sequence). This CDR3 has 13 residues. V shed 1 base and J shed 4 bases, with 11 bases lying between them. The CDR3 loop reads CAWSAGGLYEQYF. The CDR3, as DNA: TGTGCCTGGAGTGCTGGGGGGCTGTACGAGCAGTACTTC.

This chain joins TRBV12-3 or TRBV12-4 and TRBJ2-3; D is perhaps TRBD2 (5 bases). Trimming took off 0 bases at V and 4 bases at J, with 8 bases between the two ends. This CDR3 is built from 14 residues. The CDR3 sequence: CASSLAGVADTQYF. The CDR3 DNA sequence: TGTGCCAGCAGTTTAGCCGGGGTGGCAGATACGCAGTATTTT.

The chain links TRBV18 to TRBJ2-7, with TRBD1 matching 9 bases. The germline V gene encodes CDR1 KGHSH and CDR2 LQKENI. Trimming cost V 3 bases and J 0 bases; bases outside gene matches: 3. The CDR3 contains 15 residues. CDR3 loop: CASSPGTGRSYEQYV. The DNA for the CDR3 is TGTGCCAGCTCACCCGGGACAGGGCGCTCCTACGAGCAGTACGTC.

On this clonotype: Since a much larger clone is just one base distant, this may be a read error. The CDR3, as DNA: TGCGCCAGCAGCCAACGGGGCAGGAACACTGAAGCTTTCTTT. Its translation is CASSQRGRNTEAFF. The chain joins TRBV5-1 to TRBJ1-1; D might be TRBD1 (5 bases). V was pared by 4 bases and J by 1 base, with 11 bases between. CDR3 size: 14 residues. CDR1 and CDR2 (germline): SGHRS, YFSETQ. The full variable domain, in which reference TRBV5-1 and TRBJ1-1 provide the parts outside the CDR3, is KAGVTQTPRYLIKTRGQQVTLSCSPISGHRSVSWYQQTPGQGLQFLFEYFSETQRNKGNFPGRFSGRQFSNSRSEMNVSTLELGDSALYLCASSQRGRNTEAFFGQGTRLTVV.

CDR3 amino acids: CASRKRGGPADTQYF. CDR3 nucleotide sequence: TGTGCCAGCAGGAAGCGGGGGGGCCCGGCAGATACGCAGTATTTT. This rearrangement joins TRBV7-2 to TRBJ2-3; TRBD2 matches at 10 bases. V shed 6 bases, J shed 4 bases, and the junction held 7 bases outside the gene matches. This CDR3 spans 15 amino acids. From germline, CDR1 is SGHTA and CDR2 FQGNSA.

The chain recombines TRBV7-2 with TRBJ1-3; a possible D gene is TRBD1 (6 bases). There are 15 residues in the CDR3. Per the germline V gene, CDR1 is SGHTA and CDR2 is FQGNSA. V was trimmed by 2 bases and J by 3 bases, leaving 11 bases between them. The CDR3 is CASSLSRGGGNTIYF. In nucleotides, the CDR3 is TGTGCCAGCAGCTTAAGCAGGGGTGGTGGAAACACCATATATTTT.

This clonotype turned up a few times. The J gene is TRBJ2-5, the V gene TRBV25-1; TRBD1 matches at 7 bases. Germline-derived CDR1 and CDR2 are MGHDK and SYGVNS. V was pared by 8 bases and J by 1 base, with 7 bases of the junction left unmatched. The CDR3 extends over 14 amino acids. The chain's CDR3 is CASGAWDSQETQYF. For the CDR3, the DNA is TGTGCCAGCGGGGCCTGGGACAGCCAAGAGACCCAGTACTTC.

The J gene is TRBJ1-1, the V gene TRBV5-1, with unresolved D. Trimming cost V 1 base and J 1 base, with 11 bases left between them. CDR1 is SGHRS, CDR2 YFSETQ, per germline. The CDR3 spans 15 residues. CDR3 DNA: TGCGCCAGCAGCTTGAAAACTTCTCCGAACACTGAAGCTTTCTTT. This codes for CASSLKTSPNTEAFF.

This clonotype was counted only a few times. The V gene is TRBV7-9, the J gene TRBJ2-7; 8 bases are a match to TRBD1. Germline loops: CDR1 SEHNR, CDR2 FQNEAQ (reference sequence). CDR3 size: 15 residues. V lost 7 bases and J lost 5; bases outside the gene matches: 13. The CDR3 protein is CASTRPDRGQDEQYF. CDR3 nucleotide sequence: TGTGCCAGCACCCGACCTGACAGGGGTCAGGACGAGCAGTACTTC.

This clonotype came up a few times. The chain carries TRBV29-1 and TRBJ2-7, with D perhaps matching TRBD1 (5 bases). The CDR3 covers 13 residues. Germline V gene data show CDR1 as SQVTM and CDR2 as ANQGSEA. V gave up 6 bases and J gave up 1 base, with 13 bases separating them. CDR3 DNA sequence: TGCAGCGTCCGGACATCCGATTCCTACGAGCAGTACTTC. Translating it yields CSVRTSDSYEQYF.

The table lists this clonotype with a few counts. The CDR3: CASSWGVTGELFF. In nucleotides, the CDR3 is TGTGCCAGCAGCTGGGGGGTCACCGGGGAGCTGTTTTTT. The chain employs TRBV3-1 and TRBJ2-2; TRBD2 is a possible D gene (6 bases). The ends were cut back, 5 bases at V and 4 bases at J, with 8 bases in the middle. Germline V gene sequence: CDR1 LGHDT, CDR2 YNNKEL (reference sequence). There are 13 residues in the CDR3.

This clonotype has more than one count but fewer than ten. The genes are TRBV2 and TRBJ2-5; D is unresolved. V lost 3 bases to trimming and J lost 2 bases, with 4 bases between them. The CDR3 spans 12 residues. Germline lookup yields CDR1 SNHLY and CDR2 FYNNEI. The CDR3 protein is CASSDNQETQYF. As DNA, the CDR3 is TGTGCCAGCAGTGATAATCAAGAGACCCAGTACTTC.

This clonotype was seen a handful of times. The chain has TRBV7-9 and TRBJ2-1; D is uncertain. Germline V gene sequence: CDR1 SEHNR, CDR2 FQNEAQ (reference sequence). CDR3 length: 13 amino acids. Trimming took off 2 bases at V and 7 bases at J, with 9 bases between the two ends. The CDR3 DNA is TGTGCCAGCAGCTTACTCTCGATTAATGAGCAGTTCTTC. It translates to CASSLLSINEQFF.